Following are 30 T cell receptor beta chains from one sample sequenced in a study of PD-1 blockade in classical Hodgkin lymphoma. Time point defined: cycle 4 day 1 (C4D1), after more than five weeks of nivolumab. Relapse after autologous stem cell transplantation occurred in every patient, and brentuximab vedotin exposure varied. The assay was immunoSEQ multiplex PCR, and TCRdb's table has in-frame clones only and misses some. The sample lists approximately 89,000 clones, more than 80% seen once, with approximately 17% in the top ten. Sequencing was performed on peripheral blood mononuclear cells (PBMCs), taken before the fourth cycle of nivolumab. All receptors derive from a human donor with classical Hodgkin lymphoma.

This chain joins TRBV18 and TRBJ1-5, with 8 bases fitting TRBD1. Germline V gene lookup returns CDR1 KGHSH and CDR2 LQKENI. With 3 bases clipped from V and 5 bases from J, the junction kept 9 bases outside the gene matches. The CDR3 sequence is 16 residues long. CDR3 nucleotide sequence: TGTGCCAGCTCACCCCGGGCAGGGGGCGCCGATCAGCCCCAGCATTTT. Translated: CASSPRAGGADQPQHF.

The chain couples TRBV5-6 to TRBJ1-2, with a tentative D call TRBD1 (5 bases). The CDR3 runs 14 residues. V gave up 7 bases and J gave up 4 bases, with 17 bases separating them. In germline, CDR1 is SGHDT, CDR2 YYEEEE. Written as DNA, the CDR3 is TGTGCCAGCGCACCTAGGGGAGAGCTCTATGGCTACACCTTC. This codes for CASAPRGELYGYTF.

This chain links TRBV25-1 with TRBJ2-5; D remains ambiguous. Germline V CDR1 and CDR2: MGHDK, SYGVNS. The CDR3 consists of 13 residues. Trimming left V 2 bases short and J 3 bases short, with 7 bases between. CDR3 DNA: TGTGCCAGCAGTGAACTGGGTGAAGAGACCCAGTACTTC. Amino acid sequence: CASSELGEETQYF. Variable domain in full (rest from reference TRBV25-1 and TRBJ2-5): EADIYQTPRYLVIGTGKKITLECSQTMGHDKMYWYQQDPGMELHLIHYSYGVNSTEKGDLSSESTVSRIRTEHFPLTLESARPSHTSQYLCASSELGEETQYFGPGTRLLVL.

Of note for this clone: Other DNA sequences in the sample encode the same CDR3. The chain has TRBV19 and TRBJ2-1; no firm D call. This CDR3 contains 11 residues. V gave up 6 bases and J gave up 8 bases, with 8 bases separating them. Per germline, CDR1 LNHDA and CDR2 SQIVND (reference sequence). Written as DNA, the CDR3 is TGTGCCAGTAGGTTGAACGATGAGCAGTTCTTC. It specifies CASRLNDEQFF.

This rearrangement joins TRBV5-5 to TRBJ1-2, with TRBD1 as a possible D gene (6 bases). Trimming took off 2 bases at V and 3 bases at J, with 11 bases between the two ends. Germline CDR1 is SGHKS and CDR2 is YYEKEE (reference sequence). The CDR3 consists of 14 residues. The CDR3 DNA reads TGTGCCAGCAGCTTTGGGGACACCTACTATGGCTACACCTTC. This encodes CASSFGDTYYGYTF.

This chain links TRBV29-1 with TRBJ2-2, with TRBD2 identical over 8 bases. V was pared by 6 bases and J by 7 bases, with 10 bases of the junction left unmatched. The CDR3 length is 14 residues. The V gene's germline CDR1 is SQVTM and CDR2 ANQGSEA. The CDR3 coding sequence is TGCAGCGTAGATAGCGGGGACGGGAGCGGGGAGCTGTTTTTT. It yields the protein CSVDSGDGSGELFF.

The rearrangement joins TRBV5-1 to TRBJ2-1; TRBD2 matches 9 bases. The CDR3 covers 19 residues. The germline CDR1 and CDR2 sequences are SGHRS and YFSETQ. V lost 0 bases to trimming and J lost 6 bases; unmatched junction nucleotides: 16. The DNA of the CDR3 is TGCGCCAGCAGCTTGGAGGTTAGCGGGAGAATAGGAATTAGCAATGAGCAGTTCTTC. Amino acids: CASSLEVSGRIGISNEQFF.

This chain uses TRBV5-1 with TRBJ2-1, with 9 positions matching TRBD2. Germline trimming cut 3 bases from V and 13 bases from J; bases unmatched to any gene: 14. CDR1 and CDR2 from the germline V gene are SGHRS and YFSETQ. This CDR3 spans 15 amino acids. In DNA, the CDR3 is TGCGCCAGCAGCTCGAGGGGCGGGGCGGGAGGGCACCAGTTCTTC. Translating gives CASSSRGGAGGHQFF.

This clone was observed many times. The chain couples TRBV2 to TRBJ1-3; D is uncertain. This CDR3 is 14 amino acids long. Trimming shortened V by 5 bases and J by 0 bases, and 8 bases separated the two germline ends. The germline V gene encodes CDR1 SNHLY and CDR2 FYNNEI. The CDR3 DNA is TGTGCCAGCAGTACAGCAGACTCTGGAAACACCATATATTTT. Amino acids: CASSTADSGNTIYF.

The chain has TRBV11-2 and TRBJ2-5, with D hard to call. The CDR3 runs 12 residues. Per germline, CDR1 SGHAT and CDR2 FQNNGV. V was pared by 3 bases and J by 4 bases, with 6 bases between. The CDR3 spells CASSFPGETQYF. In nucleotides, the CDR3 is TGTGCCAGCAGCTTCCCTGGAGAGACCCAGTACTTC.

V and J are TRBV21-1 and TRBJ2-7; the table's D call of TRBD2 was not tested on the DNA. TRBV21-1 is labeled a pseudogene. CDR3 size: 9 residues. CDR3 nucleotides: TGTGCCAGCTGCGGGTTGGTGTACTTC. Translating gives CASCGLVYF.

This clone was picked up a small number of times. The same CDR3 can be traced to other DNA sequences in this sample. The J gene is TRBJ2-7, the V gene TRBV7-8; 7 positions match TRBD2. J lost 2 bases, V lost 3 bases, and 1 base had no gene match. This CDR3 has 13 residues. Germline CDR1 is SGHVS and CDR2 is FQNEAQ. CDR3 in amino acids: CASSFTSAYEQYF. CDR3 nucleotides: TGTGCCAGCAGCTTTACTAGCGCCTACGAGCAGTACTTC.

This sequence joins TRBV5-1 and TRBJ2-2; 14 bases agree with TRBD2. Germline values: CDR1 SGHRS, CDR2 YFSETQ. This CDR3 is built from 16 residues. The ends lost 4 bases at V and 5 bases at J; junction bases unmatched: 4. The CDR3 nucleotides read TGCGCCAGCAGCCTGGGACTAGCGGGAGAGACCGGGGAGCTGTTTTTT. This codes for CASSLGLAGETGELFF.

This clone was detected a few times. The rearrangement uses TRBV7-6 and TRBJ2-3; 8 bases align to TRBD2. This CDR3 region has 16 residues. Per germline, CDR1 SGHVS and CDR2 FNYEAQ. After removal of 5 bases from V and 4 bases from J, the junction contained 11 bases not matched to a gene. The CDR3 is CASSGPKREIADTQYF. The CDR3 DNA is TGTGCCAGCAGCGGCCCTAAGCGGGAGATCGCAGATACGCAGTATTTT. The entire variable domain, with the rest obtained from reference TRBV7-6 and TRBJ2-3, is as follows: GAGVSQSPRYKVTKRGQDVALRCDPISGHVSLYWYRQALGQGPEFLTYFNYEAQQDKSGLPNDRFSAERPEGSISTLTIQRTEQRDSAMYRCASSGPKREIADTQYFGPGTRLTVL.

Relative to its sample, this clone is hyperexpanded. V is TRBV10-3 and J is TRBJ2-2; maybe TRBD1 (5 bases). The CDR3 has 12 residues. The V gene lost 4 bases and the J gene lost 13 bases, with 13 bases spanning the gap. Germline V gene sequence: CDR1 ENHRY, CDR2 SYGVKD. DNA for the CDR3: TGTGCCATCAGTGTCCAGGGAATCGGGCTGTTTTTT. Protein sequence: CAISVQGIGLFF.

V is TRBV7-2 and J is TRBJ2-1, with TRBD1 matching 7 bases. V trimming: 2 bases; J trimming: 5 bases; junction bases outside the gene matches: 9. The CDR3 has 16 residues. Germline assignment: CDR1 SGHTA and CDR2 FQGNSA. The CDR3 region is CASSLWGTEYDNEQFF. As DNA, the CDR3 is TGTGCCAGCAGCTTATGGGGGACAGAATACGACAATGAGCAGTTCTTC.

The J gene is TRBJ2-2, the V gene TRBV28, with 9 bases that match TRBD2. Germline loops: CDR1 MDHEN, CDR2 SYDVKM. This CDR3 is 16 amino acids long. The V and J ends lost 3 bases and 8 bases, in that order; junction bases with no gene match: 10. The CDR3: CASSLVSGSGVGELFF. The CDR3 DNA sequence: TGTGCCAGCAGTTTGGTTAGCGGGAGTGGAGTAGGGGAGCTGTTTTTT.

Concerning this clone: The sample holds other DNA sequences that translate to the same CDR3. The CDR3 DNA follows: TGTGCCAGCAGAACCAGCGGGAGCTCCTACAATGAGCAGTTCTTC. Its protein is CASRTSGSSYNEQFF. The genes are TRBV6-5 and TRBJ2-1; 8 positions agree with TRBD2. The V gene end was trimmed by 6 bases and the J gene end by 0 bases; junction bases not matched to a gene: 4. CDR1 is MNHEY, CDR2 SVGAGI, per germline. The CDR3 has 15 amino acids.

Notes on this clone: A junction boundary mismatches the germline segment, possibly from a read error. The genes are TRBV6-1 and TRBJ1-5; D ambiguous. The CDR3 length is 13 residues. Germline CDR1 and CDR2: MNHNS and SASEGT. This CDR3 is CGSAWAHNQPQHF. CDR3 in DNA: TGTGGCAGCGCCTGGGCCCACAATCAGCCCCAGCATTTT.

The CDR3 DNA is TGCGCCAGCAGCAATAGCGGGAGGGCCGGTAATGAGCAGTTCTTC. Its translation is CASSNSGRAGNEQFF. The chain employs TRBV5-1 and TRBJ2-1; 11 nucleotides match TRBD2. Trimming took 4 bases from V and 7 from J; bases not matched to a gene: 7. In germline, CDR1 is SGHRS, CDR2 YFSETQ. This CDR3 region has 15 residues.

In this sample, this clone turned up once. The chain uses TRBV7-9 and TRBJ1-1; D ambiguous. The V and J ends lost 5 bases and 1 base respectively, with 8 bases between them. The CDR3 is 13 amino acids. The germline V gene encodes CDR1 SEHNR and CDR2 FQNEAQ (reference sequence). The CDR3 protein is CASSIQENTEAFF. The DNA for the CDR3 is TGTGCCAGCAGCATCCAGGAGAACACTGAAGCTTTCTTT.

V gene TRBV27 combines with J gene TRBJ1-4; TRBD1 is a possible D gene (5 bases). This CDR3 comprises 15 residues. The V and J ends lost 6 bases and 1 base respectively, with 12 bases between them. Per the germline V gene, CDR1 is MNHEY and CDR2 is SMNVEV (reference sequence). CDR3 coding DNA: TGTGCCAGCAGACCTAACAGGCTAACTAATGAAAAACTGTTTTTT. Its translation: CASRPNRLTNEKLFF.

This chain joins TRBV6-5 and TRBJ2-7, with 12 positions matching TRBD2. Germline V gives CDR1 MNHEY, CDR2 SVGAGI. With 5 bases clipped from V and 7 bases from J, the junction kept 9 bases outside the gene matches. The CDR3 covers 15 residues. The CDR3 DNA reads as TGTGCCAGCAGTATCACGACTAGCGGGAGAGGTGAGCAGTACTTC. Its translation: CASSITTSGRGEQYF.

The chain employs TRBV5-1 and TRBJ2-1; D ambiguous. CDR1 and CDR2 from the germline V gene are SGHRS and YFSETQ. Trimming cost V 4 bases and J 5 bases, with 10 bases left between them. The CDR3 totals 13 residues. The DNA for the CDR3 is TGCGCCAGCAGCCCAGACCCGAACAATGAGCAGTTCTTC. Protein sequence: CASSPDPNNEQFF.

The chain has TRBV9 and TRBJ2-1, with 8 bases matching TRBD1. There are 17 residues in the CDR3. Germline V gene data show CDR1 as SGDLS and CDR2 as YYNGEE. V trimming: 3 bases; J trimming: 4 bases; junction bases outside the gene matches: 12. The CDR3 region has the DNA TGTGCCAGCAGCGCCACCCCCGGAGGGACAGGATACAATGAGCAGTTCTTC. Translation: CASSATPGGTGYNEQFF.

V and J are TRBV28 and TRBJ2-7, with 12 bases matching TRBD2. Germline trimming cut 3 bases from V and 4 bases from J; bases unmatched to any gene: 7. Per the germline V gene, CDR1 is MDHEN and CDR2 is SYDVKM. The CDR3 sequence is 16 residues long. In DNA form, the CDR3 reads TGTGCCAGCAGTTTGTCTAGCGGGAGGGCCCGGTACGAGCAGTACTTC. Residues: CASSLSSGRARYEQYF. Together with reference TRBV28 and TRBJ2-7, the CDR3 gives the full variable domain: DVKVTQSSRYLVKRTGEKVFLECVQDMDHENMFWYRQDPGLGLRLIYFSYDVKMKEKGDIPEGYSVSREKKERFSLILESASTNQTSMYLCASSLSSGRARYEQYFGPGTRLTVT.

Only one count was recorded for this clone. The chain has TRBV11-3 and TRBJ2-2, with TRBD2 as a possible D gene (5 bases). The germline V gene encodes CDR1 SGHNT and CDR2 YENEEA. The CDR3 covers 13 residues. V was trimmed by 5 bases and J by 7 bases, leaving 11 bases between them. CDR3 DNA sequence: TGTGCCAGCAGCCTCGGGGATTTCGGGGAGCTGTTTTTT. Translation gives CASSLGDFGELFF.

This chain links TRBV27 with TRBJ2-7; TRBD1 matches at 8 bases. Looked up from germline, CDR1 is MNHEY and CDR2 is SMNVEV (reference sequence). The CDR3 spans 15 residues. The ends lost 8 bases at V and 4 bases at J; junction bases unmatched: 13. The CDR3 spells CASANWGTGSYEQYF. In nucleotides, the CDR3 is TGTGCCAGCGCCAACTGGGGGACAGGCTCTTACGAGCAGTACTTC.

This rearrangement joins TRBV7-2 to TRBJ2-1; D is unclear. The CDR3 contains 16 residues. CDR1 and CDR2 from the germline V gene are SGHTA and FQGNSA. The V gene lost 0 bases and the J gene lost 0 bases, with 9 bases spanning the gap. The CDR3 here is CASSLASVSSYNEQFF. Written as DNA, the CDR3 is TGTGCCAGCAGCTTAGCTTCCGTCAGCTCCTACAATGAGCAGTTCTTC.

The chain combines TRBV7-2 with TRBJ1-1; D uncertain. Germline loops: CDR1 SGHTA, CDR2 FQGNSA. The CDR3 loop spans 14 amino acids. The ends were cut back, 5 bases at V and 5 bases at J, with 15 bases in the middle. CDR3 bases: TGTGCCAGCAGCCCGACGAAAGGGCTAACTGAAGCTTTCTTT. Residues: CASSPTKGLTEAFF.